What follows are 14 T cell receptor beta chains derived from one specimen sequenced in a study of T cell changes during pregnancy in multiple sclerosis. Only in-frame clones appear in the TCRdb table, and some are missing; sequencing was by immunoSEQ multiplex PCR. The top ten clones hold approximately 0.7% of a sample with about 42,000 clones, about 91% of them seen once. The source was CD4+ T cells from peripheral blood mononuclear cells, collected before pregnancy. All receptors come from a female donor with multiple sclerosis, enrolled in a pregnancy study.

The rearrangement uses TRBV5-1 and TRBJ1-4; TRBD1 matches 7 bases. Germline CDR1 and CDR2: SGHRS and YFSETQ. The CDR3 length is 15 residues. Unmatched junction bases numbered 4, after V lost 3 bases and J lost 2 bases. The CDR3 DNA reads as TGCGCCAGCAGCTCCACAGGGGCCACTAATGAAAAACTGTTTTTT. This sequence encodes CASSSTGATNEKLFF.

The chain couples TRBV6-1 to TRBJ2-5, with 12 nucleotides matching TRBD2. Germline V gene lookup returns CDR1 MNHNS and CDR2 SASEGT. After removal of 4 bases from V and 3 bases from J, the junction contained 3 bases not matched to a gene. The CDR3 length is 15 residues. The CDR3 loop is CASSARLAGEETQYF. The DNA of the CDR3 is TGTGCCAGCAGTGCCCGACTAGCGGGGGAAGAGACCCAGTACTTC.

The CDR3, as DNA: TGTGCCAGCAGTCATACTAGCCTCGGGGAGCTGTTTTTT. It encodes CASSHTSLGELFF. The genes are TRBV6-6 and TRBJ2-2; TRBD2 might be the D (6 bases). The CDR3 contains 13 residues. Between the trimmed V and J ends, which lost 5 bases and 7 bases, there was a span of 11 bases. Per germline, CDR1 MNHNY and CDR2 SVGAGI (reference sequence).

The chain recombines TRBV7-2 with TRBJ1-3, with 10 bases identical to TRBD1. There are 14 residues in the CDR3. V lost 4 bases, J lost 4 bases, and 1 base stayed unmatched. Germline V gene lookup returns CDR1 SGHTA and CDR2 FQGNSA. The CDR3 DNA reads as TGTGCCAGCAGCTCGACAGGGGGCGGAAACACCATATATTTT. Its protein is CASSSTGGGNTIYF.

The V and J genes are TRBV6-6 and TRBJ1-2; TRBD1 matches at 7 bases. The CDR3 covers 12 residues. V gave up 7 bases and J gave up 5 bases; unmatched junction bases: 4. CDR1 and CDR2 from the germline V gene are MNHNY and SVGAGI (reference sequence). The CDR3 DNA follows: TGTGCCAGCACCCAACAGGGGTATGGCTACACCTTC. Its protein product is CASTQQGYGYTF.

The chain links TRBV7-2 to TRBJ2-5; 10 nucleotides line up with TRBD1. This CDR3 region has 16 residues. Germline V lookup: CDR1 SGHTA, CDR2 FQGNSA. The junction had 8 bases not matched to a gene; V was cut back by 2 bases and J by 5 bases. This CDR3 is CASSLPDRGPGETQYF. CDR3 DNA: TGTGCCAGCAGCTTACCCGACAGGGGGCCCGGGGAGACCCAGTACTTC.

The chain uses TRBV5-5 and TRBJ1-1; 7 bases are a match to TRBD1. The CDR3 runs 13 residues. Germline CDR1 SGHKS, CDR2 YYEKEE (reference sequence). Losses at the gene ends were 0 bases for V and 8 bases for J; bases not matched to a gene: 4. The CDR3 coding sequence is TGTGCCAGCAGCTTGGTTCCAGGGGGGGAAGCTTTCTTT. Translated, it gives CASSLVPGGEAFF.

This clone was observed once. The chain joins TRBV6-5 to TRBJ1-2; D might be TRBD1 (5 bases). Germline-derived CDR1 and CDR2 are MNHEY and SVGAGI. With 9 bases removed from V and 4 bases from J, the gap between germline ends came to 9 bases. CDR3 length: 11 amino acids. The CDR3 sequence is CASFQGYGYTF. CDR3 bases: TGTGCCAGTTTTCAGGGCTATGGCTACACCTTC.

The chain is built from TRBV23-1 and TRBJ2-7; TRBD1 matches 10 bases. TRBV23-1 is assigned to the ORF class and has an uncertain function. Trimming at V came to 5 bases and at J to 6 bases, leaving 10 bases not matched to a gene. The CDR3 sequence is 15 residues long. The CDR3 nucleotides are TGCGCCAGCAGTGGGCCGGGACAGGGGATCAGCGAGCAGTACTTC. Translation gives CASSGPGQGISEQYF.

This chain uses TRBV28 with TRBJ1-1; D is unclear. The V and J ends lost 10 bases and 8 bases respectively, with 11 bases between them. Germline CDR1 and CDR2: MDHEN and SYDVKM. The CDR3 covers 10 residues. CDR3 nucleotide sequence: TGTGCCATTGGCGGCCGGGAAGCTTTCTTT. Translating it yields CAIGGREAFF.

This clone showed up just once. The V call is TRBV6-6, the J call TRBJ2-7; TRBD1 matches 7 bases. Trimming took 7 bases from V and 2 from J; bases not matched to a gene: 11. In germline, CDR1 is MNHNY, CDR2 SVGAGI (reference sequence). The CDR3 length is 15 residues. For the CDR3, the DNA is TGTGCCAGCAACCTAGACAGGGTCCCTACCTACGAGCAGTACTTC. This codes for CASNLDRVPTYEQYF.

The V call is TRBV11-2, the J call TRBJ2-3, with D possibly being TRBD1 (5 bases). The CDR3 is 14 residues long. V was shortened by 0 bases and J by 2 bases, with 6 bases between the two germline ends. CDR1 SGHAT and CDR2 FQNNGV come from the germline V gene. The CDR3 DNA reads TGTGCCAGCAGCTTAGAGGGGCTCACAGATACGCAGTATTTT. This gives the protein CASSLEGLTDTQYF.

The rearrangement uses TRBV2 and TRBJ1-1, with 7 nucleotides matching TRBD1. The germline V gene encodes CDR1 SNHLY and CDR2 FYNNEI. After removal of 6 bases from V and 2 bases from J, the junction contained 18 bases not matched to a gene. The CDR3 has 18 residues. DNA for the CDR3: TGTGCCAGCAGACGCGCCCTGTCGGCAGGGGGAGGAAACACTGAAGCTTTCTTT. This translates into CASRRALSAGGGNTEAFF.

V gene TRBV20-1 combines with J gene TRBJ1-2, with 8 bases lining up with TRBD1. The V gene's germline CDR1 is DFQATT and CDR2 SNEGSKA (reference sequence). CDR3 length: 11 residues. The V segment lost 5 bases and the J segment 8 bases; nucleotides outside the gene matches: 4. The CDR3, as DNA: TGCAGTGCTGCCGGACAGGGCGGCTACACCTTC. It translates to CSAAGQGGYTF.